This T cell receptor beta chain was retrieved from a study of tumor and adjacent non-tumor tissue in lung cancer. Notes on the study in general: Tumor repertoires had a smaller top 100 clone share than normal lung.

The table lists this clonotype with a few counts. Its antigen is unidentified. This CDR3 has 14 residues. V lost 3 bases to trimming and J lost 0 bases, with 9 bases between them. From germline, CDR1 is DFQATT and CDR2 SNEGSKA (reference sequence). A modified ARM-PCR protocol with three rounds of nested PCR amplified TCRbeta. TCRdb processed the multiplex PCR reads anew with MiXCR; each CDR3 protein has one entry. The profile shows under 150,000 distinct CDR3 sequences, around 67% of them singletons. The template was RNA from unsorted bulk tissue. Donors were chemotherapy-naive, newly diagnosed lung cancer surgical patients in China, August–November 2014.

What was sequenced was lung tumor tissue. The chain links TRBV20-1 to TRBJ2-1; possible D gene TRBD2, 6 bases. The receptor was derived from a man between 60 and 75 years old with small cell lung cancer. The CDR3 loop is CSASPAGSYNEQFF. DNA for the CDR3: TGCAGTGCTAGTCCAGCGGGCTCCTACAATGAGCAGTTCTTC.